This TCR beta chain was sequenced during a study of patients and donors after allogeneic stem cell transplantation. Via MiXCR, TCRdb re-called the RT-PCR reads, giving one row per CDR3 protein. There are about 23,000 distinct CDR3 sequences in the sample; around 28% occur only once, and approximately 50% lies in the top ten. This clonotype showed up just once. The length of the CDR3 is 15 residues. The germline V gene encodes CDR1 SGHTS and CDR2 YDEGEE. V gave up 7 bases and J gave up 1 base, with 14 bases separating them. The chain has TRBV5-8 and TRBJ2-2; D gene ambiguous. This sequence originates from a human donor who was either an allogeneic HSCT recipient or a stem cell or donor lymphocyte infusion donor (not recorded which). It is not recorded whose cells these are; they may come from a transplant donor. Sequenced sample: blood, either unsorted or a sorted T cell fraction (not recorded which). The CDR3 is CASHSRVQNTGELFF. CDR3 DNA: TGTGCCAGCCACTCAAGGGTACAGAACACCGGGGAGCTGTTTTTT.